The rows below give T cell receptor beta chains drawn from one sample of a study of metastatic and nonmetastatic thyroid tumors. Through MiXCR, TCRdb re-clonotyped the PCR reads. The table has fewer than 35,000 clones, approximately 16% seen once. Source material: blood. These TCRs come from a male donor with papillary thyroid cancer or a benign thyroid nodule (not recorded which). Some clones in this sample may be carry-over from other donors' samples. Each CDR3 is given with its conserved first and last residue. Each record gives: V gene, J gene, clone size, D gene, CDR3 DNA, CDR3 protein. A D gene is named only where the DNA matches it firmly. Some rows have no size entry. The others give once, few or many, or a class for an expanded clone.

v_gene: TRBV5-1
j_gene: TRBJ2-1
abundance: many
d_gene: NA
CDR3nt: TGCGCCAGCAGCTTGGCCGGTATGAATGAGCAGTTCTTC
CDR3aa: CASSLAGMNEQFF

v_gene: TRBV11-1
j_gene: TRBJ2-6
abundance: many
d_gene: NA
CDR3nt: TGTGCCAGCAGCTTAGGGGCCAACGTCCTGACTTTC
CDR3aa: CASSLGANVLTF

v_gene: TRBV7-9
j_gene: TRBJ2-7
abundance: few
d_gene: NA
CDR3nt: TGTGCCAGCAGCTTTGCCGGACGGTGGTGCCGTGAGCAGTACTTC
CDR3aa: CASSFAGRWCREQYF

v_gene: TRBV20-1
j_gene: TRBJ2-3
abundance: few
d_gene: NA
CDR3nt: TGCAGTGCTAGCGGGCGATCGGGGGTTTCGGATACGCAGTATTTT
CDR3aa: CSASGRSGVSDTQYF

v_gene: TRBV5-6
j_gene: TRBJ2-7
abundance: many
d_gene: NA
CDR3nt: TGTGCCAGCAGCAAAGACTACGACCTACGTCAGCAGTACTTC
CDR3aa: CASSKDYDLRQQYF

v_gene: TRBV28
j_gene: TRBJ1-2
abundance: medium-sized
d_gene: NA
CDR3nt: TGTGCCAGCAGACCAAGCTCAACAGGGTATGGCTACACCTTC
CDR3aa: CASRPSSTGYGYTF

v_gene: TRBV5-1
j_gene: TRBJ2-7
abundance: NA
d_gene: TRBD2
CDR3nt: TGCGCCAGCAGCAAGGCGGGAGGTACCGACGAGCAGTACTTC
CDR3aa: CASSKAGGTDEQYF

v_gene: TRBV7-3
j_gene: TRBJ2-5
abundance: many
d_gene: TRBD2
CDR3nt: TGTGCCAGCAGCTGGACTAGAGAGGTAGCACAAGAGACCCAGTACTTC
CDR3aa: CASSWTREVAQETQYF

v_gene: TRBV4-1
j_gene: TRBJ2-1
abundance: many
d_gene: NA
CDR3nt: TGCGCCAGCAGCCAGATGGGAGGCTATAGGACAGGTGAGCAGTTCTTC
CDR3aa: CASSQMGGYRTGEQFF

v_gene: TRBV20-1
j_gene: TRBJ2-3
abundance: NA
d_gene: NA
CDR3nt: TGCAGTGCTAGCCCCTTTTTTCAATGGGGAGATACGCAGTATTTT
CDR3aa: CSASPFFQWGDTQYF

v_gene: TRBV19
j_gene: TRBJ2-6
abundance: many
d_gene: NA
CDR3nt: TGTGCCAGTAGTACGTCTATCCTCTCTGGGGCCAACGTCCTGACTTTC
CDR3aa: CASSTSILSGANVLTF

v_gene: TRBV6-1
j_gene: TRBJ2-3
abundance: few
d_gene: TRBD2
CDR3nt: TGCGCCTGTTCCCTAGCGGGAGCTTCAGATACGCAGTATTTT
CDR3aa: CACSLAGASDTQYF

v_gene: TRBV4-1
j_gene: TRBJ2-1
abundance: many
d_gene: NA
CDR3nt: TGCGCCAGCAGCCAAGGCGGAGTCAATGAGCAGTTCTTC
CDR3aa: CASSQGGVNEQFF

v_gene: TRBV12-3/TRBV12-4
j_gene: TRBJ2-3
abundance: few
d_gene: NA
CDR3nt: TGTGCCAGCAGCCTGAACACAGATACGCAGTATTTT
CDR3aa: CASSLNTDTQYF

v_gene: TRBV20-1
j_gene: TRBJ1-6
abundance: many
d_gene: NA
CDR3nt: TGCAGTGCTACAGGGGACCAGTTTTACAATTCACCCCTCCACTTT
CDR3aa: CSATGDQFYNSPLHF

v_gene: TRBV7-9
j_gene: TRBJ1-1
abundance: few
d_gene: TRBD1
CDR3nt: TGTGCCAGCAGCCTAATGGGACAGGTGGACAGGGGAGCTTTCTTT
CDR3aa: CASSLMGQVDRGAFF

v_gene: TRBV28
j_gene: TRBJ2-7
abundance: NA
d_gene: TRBD1
CDR3nt: TGTGCCAGCAGCTTTACCGGGACAGGGTCCTTCCCTTCCTACGAGCAGTACTTC
CDR3aa: CASSFTGTGSFPSYEQYF

v_gene: TRBV28
j_gene: TRBJ2-5
abundance: many
d_gene: NA
CDR3nt: TGTGCCAGCAGCACACCTAGAGAGACCCAGTACTTC
CDR3aa: CASSTPRETQYF

v_gene: TRBV7-8
j_gene: TRBJ2-7
abundance: NA
d_gene: NA
CDR3nt: TGTGCCAGCAGCTTAGTATGGGGGTCCTACGAGCAGTACTTC
CDR3aa: CASSLVWGSYEQYF

v_gene: TRBV7-6
j_gene: TRBJ2-2
abundance: many
d_gene: NA
CDR3nt: TGTGCCAGCAGCTTAACCGCGAACACCGGGGAGCTGTTTTTT
CDR3aa: CASSLTANTGELFF

v_gene: TRBV20-1
j_gene: TRBJ1-5
abundance: NA
d_gene: NA
CDR3nt: TGCAGTGCTAGAGATCGATTTTATAGCGGGTTGGATTACAATCAGCCCCAGCATTTT
CDR3aa: CSARDRFYSGLDYNQPQHF

v_gene: TRBV10-2
j_gene: TRBJ2-2
abundance: many
d_gene: TRBD1
CDR3nt: TGCGCCAGCAGTGATTTACAGGGGGCTGGCGGGGAGCTGTTTTTT
CDR3aa: CASSDLQGAGGELFF

v_gene: TRBV30
j_gene: TRBJ1-3
abundance: many
d_gene: TRBD1
CDR3nt: TGTGCCTGTGGACAGGGGAGAAACACCATATATTTT
CDR3aa: CACGQGRNTIYF

v_gene: TRBV30
j_gene: TRBJ2-2
abundance: few
d_gene: TRBD2
CDR3nt: TGTGCCTGGACCCGAGGCAGTCACGGGACTAGCGGGAGGGCAAAGACCGGGGAGCTGTTTTTT
CDR3aa: CAWTRGSHGTSGRAKTGELFF

v_gene: TRBV6-2/TRBV6-3
j_gene: TRBJ1-5
abundance: many
d_gene: NA
CDR3nt: TGTGCCAGCACCTCTGTAGGACAGCCCCAGCATTTT
CDR3aa: CASTSVGQPQHF

v_gene: TRBV28
j_gene: TRBJ1-2
abundance: NA
d_gene: NA
CDR3nt: TGTGCCAGCAGGAACAGGGCTGGGGGCTACACCTTC
CDR3aa: CASRNRAGGYTF

v_gene: TRBV19
j_gene: TRBJ2-1
abundance: many
d_gene: NA
CDR3nt: TGTGCCACTGCCCAGCCAGGGCCCAATGAGCAGTTCTTC
CDR3aa: CATAQPGPNEQFF

v_gene: TRBV28
j_gene: TRBJ1-6
abundance: many
d_gene: TRBD1
CDR3nt: TGTGCCAGCGGTACCGGGACAGGGAAAAATTCACCCCTCCACTTT
CDR3aa: CASGTGTGKNSPLHF

v_gene: TRBV9
j_gene: TRBJ2-5
abundance: many
d_gene: TRBD2
CDR3nt: TGTGCCAGCAGCCCCCTAGCGGGAGGGGGCCAAGAGACCCAGTACTTC
CDR3aa: CASSPLAGGGQETQYF

v_gene: TRBV9
j_gene: TRBJ1-2
abundance: NA
d_gene: NA
CDR3nt: TGTGCCAGCAGTGAAGGGGCGGGCAACTATGGCTACACCTTC
CDR3aa: CASSEGAGNYGYTF

v_gene: TRBV6-1
j_gene: TRBJ2-1
abundance: NA
d_gene: TRBD2
CDR3nt: TGTGCCAGCAAAACGGGACTAGCAGAATACAATGAGCAGTTCTTC
CDR3aa: CASKTGLAEYNEQFF

v_gene: TRBV2
j_gene: TRBJ2-3
abundance: many
d_gene: TRBD2
CDR3nt: TGTGCCAGCATAGCGGGTATAAGCACAGATACGCAGTATTTT
CDR3aa: CASIAGISTDTQYF

v_gene: TRBV19
j_gene: TRBJ1-1
abundance: many
d_gene: NA
CDR3nt: TGTGCCAGTAGTCTGGCAGCGAACACTGAAGCTTTCTTT
CDR3aa: CASSLAANTEAFF

v_gene: TRBV11-2
j_gene: TRBJ1-1
abundance: many
d_gene: NA
CDR3nt: TGTGCCAGCAGCTCCGAACTGGCTGAAGCTTTCTTT
CDR3aa: CASSSELAEAFF

v_gene: TRBV28
j_gene: TRBJ2-2
abundance: few
d_gene: NA
CDR3nt: TGTGCCAGCAGTTTATGGAAGGGCGCCGGTGAGCTGTTTTTC
CDR3aa: CASSLWKGAGELFF

v_gene: TRBV6-1
j_gene: TRBJ2-1
abundance: NA
d_gene: NA
CDR3nt: TGTGCCAGCAGTGAGCTGCGTAAGGATGAACAGTTCTTC
CDR3aa: CASSELRKDEQFF

v_gene: TRBV27
j_gene: TRBJ2-1
abundance: few
d_gene: TRBD2
CDR3nt: TGTGCCAGTAGTTTCGCTAGCGGGAGAGGTAATGATCAGTTCTTC
CDR3aa: CASSFASGRGNDQFF

v_gene: TRBV6-5
j_gene: TRBJ1-5
abundance: NA
d_gene: NA
CDR3nt: TGTGCCAGCATTTGCCAGCCGAGCAATCAGCCCCAGCATTTT
CDR3aa: CASICQPSNQPQHF

v_gene: TRBV18
j_gene: TRBJ2-3
abundance: many
d_gene: NA
CDR3nt: TGTGCCAGCTCACCGGGTTTCGGGAGAGGTCCAGATACGCAGTATTTT
CDR3aa: CASSPGFGRGPDTQYF

v_gene: TRBV3-1
j_gene: TRBJ2-7
abundance: many
d_gene: TRBD2
CDR3nt: TGTGCCAGCACCACCGGACTAGCGGGGAATCCAAAGTACTTC
CDR3aa: CASTTGLAGNPKYF

v_gene: TRBV2
j_gene: TRBJ1-2
abundance: NA
d_gene: NA
CDR3nt: TGTGCCAGCAGTGGATTAAGTTCCTGGACAGATTGCTACACCTTC
CDR3aa: CASSGLSSWTDCYTF

v_gene: TRBV6-5
j_gene: TRBJ1-5
abundance: NA
d_gene: NA
CDR3nt: TGTGCCAGCAGTTACACGGGGGATAGAAATCAGCACCAGCATTTT
CDR3aa: CASSYTGDRNQHQHF

v_gene: TRBV9
j_gene: TRBJ2-7
abundance: medium-sized
d_gene: NA
CDR3nt: TGTGCCAGCAGCGTAGGGCCAGGGAGTATCGAGCAGTACTTC
CDR3aa: CASSVGPGSIEQYF

v_gene: TRBV5-4
j_gene: TRBJ2-3
abundance: NA
d_gene: TRBD2
CDR3nt: TGTGCCAGCAGCCCGGTACTAGCGATTCTAAATACGCAGTATTTT
CDR3aa: CASSPVLAILNTQYF

v_gene: TRBV20-1
j_gene: TRBJ2-7
abundance: many
d_gene: TRBD1
CDR3nt: TGCAGTGCCAGTGTAGGAACAGGGGCTTCCGAGCAGTACTTC
CDR3aa: CSASVGTGASEQYF

v_gene: TRBV28
j_gene: TRBJ1-3
abundance: many
d_gene: NA
CDR3nt: TGTGCCAGCAGTTCCAATCACCGATTCTCTGGAAACACCATATATTTT
CDR3aa: CASSSNHRFSGNTIYF

v_gene: TRBV6-1
j_gene: TRBJ2-3
abundance: many
d_gene: NA
CDR3nt: TGTGCCAGCAATAGACGGGAGAAGGGAGATACGCAGTATTTT
CDR3aa: CASNRREKGDTQYF

v_gene: TRBV5-1
j_gene: TRBJ2-3
abundance: NA
d_gene: NA
CDR3nt: TGCGCCAGCAGCCCGAAGCGGCAGGGCGGTTATGGGCAGTATTTT
CDR3aa: CASSPKRQGGYGQYF

v_gene: TRBV12-3/TRBV12-4
j_gene: TRBJ1-5
abundance: NA
d_gene: TRBD1
CDR3nt: TGTGCCAGCAGTTTCTCAACCGCAGGGGGCGGTAAGGATCGGCCCCAGCATTTT
CDR3aa: CASSFSTAGGGKDRPQHF

v_gene: TRBV5-1
j_gene: TRBJ1-3
abundance: many
d_gene: NA
CDR3nt: TGCGCCAGCAGCTCGGGGGACATGGTAGCTGGAAACACCATATATTTT
CDR3aa: CASSSGDMVAGNTIYF

v_gene: TRBV10-1
j_gene: TRBJ2-2
abundance: many
d_gene: NA
CDR3nt: TGCGCCAGCAGTGAGTCGTCAGGGCGGTGGGGCACCGGGGAGCTGTTTTTT
CDR3aa: CASSESSGRWGTGELFF

v_gene: TRBV30
j_gene: TRBJ2-1
abundance: many
d_gene: TRBD2
CDR3nt: TGTGCCTGGAGTGGACTAGCGGGAGGCCGTAGCCCCTACAATGAGCAGTTCTTC
CDR3aa: CAWSGLAGGRSPYNEQFF

v_gene: TRBV4-2
j_gene: TRBJ1-4
abundance: many
d_gene: NA
CDR3nt: TGTGCCAGCAGCCAAGGAGTCGGGGGGCGAGAAAAACTGTTTTTT
CDR3aa: CASSQGVGGREKLFF

v_gene: TRBV19
j_gene: TRBJ2-1
abundance: many
d_gene: NA
CDR3nt: TGTGCCAGTAGTACCCTCCCGGGACCGGTCTACAATGAGCAGTTCTTC
CDR3aa: CASSTLPGPVYNEQFF

v_gene: TRBV6-1
j_gene: TRBJ2-3
abundance: many
d_gene: TRBD2
CDR3nt: TGTGCCAGTCTCCGGGGGGCAGATACGCAGTATTTT
CDR3aa: CASLRGADTQYF

v_gene: TRBV5-4
j_gene: TRBJ2-1
abundance: NA
d_gene: NA
CDR3nt: TGTGCCAGCAGCCCTGGGCAGTACAATGAGCAGTTCTTC
CDR3aa: CASSPGQYNEQFF

v_gene: TRBV4-3
j_gene: TRBJ2-3
abundance: NA
d_gene: TRBD2
CDR3nt: TGCGCCAGCAGCAAGAGAAGACTAGCGGGAACCACAGATACGCAGTATTTT
CDR3aa: CASSKRRLAGTTDTQYF

v_gene: TRBV2
j_gene: TRBJ2-7
abundance: few
d_gene: TRBD2
CDR3nt: TGTGCCAGCAGTGGAACTAGCGGGAACTCCTACGAGCAGTACTTC
CDR3aa: CASSGTSGNSYEQYF

v_gene: TRBV5-1
j_gene: TRBJ2-3
abundance: many
d_gene: NA
CDR3nt: TGCGCCAGCAGCTTGGGCGATTACACAGATACGCAGTATTTT
CDR3aa: CASSLGDYTDTQYF